The TCR beta chain under discussion was sequenced for a study of T cells in Graves' hyperthyroidism and ophthalmopathy (dated by TCRdb to 2018 to 2020). Regarding the study in general: Peripheral blood was collected at initial diagnosis, before any treatment. To identify TCR V-J signatures that set the groups apart, the researchers used a discovery cohort of about a hundred patients, made up of approximately 43 with Graves' ophthalmopathy and 55 to 65 with stable Graves' hyperthyroidism. Whether ophthalmopathy could be predicted prospectively was tested in an independent validation cohort made up of roughly 20 hyperthyroidism patients plus 17 patients who later progressed to ophthalmopathy. The approximately 90 discovery patients were randomly split 7:3 into training and test sets. The study also compared thyroid tissue and blood T-cell repertoires from more than five Graves' hyperthyroidism patients. Once sampling was done, hyperthyroidism patients were given methimazole at a starting dose of 30 mg daily, whereas ophthalmopathy patients were given high-dose intravenous methylprednisolone. TCR Vbeta CDR3 sequencing of 135 peripheral blood samples (43 ophthalmopathy, 75 to 80 hyperthyroidism and some 17 progressor patients) is reported in the paper. Results the study describes overall, beyond this receptor: Blood samples also contained most of the expanded thyroid clonotypes (frequency above 0.001), which suggests that blood repertoires may reflect thyroid immune responses. During validation, the model predicted progression to ophthalmopathy a median of approximately 6.5 months ahead of onset, with more than 55% sensitivity and about 72% specificity. Sample size was not statistically predetermined, and blinding of investigators to group allocation was not performed. A model built on a 13 V-J signature distinguished ophthalmopathy from stable hyperthyroidism, reaching around 87% sensitivity and about 81% specificity in cross-validation and 80%/75% in testing.

Stable Graves' hyperthyroidism was defined as the absence of progression to ophthalmopathy over 18 months of follow-up. The hyperthyroidism patients were between 18 and 65 years old and newly diagnosed, with a disease duration of less than 2 months. Exclusion was applied to patients with uncontrolled infections, other autoimmune diseases, pregnancy or lactation. Diagnoses were established on the basis of clinical symptoms, serum thyroxine and TRAb, thyroid ultrasound, and orbital computed tomography. Ficoll-Paque density gradient centrifugation was used to isolate PBMCs from 10 ml of fresh peripheral blood. Total RNA was extracted with Trizol reagent, and quality was checked on an Agilent 2100 Bioanalyzer. The TCR beta CDR3 regions were amplified from RNA transcripts. A first-round RT-PCR of the TCR CDR3 used the HTBI primer set with the Qiagen OneStep RT-PCR kit. A second multiplex PCR round built the libraries, followed by size selection and purification. Libraries were sequenced paired-end with 100 bp reads on an Illumina HiSeq2000. As for how the authors treated the data: Raw data were processed with SOAPnuke, discarding reads with adapters, uncalled bases, mean Phred below 15, or no exact constant-primer or identifier match. COPE v1.2.5 was used to merge high-quality paired reads, and clonotypes were defined as unique nucleotide sequences. Clonotypes were aligned to IMGT TRBV, TRBD and TRBJ reference segments using MiTCR v1.1. The analysis was restricted to V-J combinations with a frequency above 0.0001, which together covered 99.2% of the repertoires. A TCS score was defined as the ratio of F50 (clonal expansion) to E x V (chaos), with BLOSUM62-based TCRdist applied between CDR3 peptides within each V-J. Welch's t-statistics and random forest reduced approximately 520 V-J features to fewer than 15, which were used in a naive Bayes classifier (R e1071). TCRdb cleaned the public reads at Q25 with fastp, built clones with MiXCR and kept in-frame beta chains. Here each entry gathers all rows of one CDR3 protein and keeps the most common genes and DNA. TCRdb, rather than the study authors, made the V and J calls. The sample records about 710,000 distinct CDR3 sequences, roughly 15% of which are singletons. Of the sample, under 8.5% is held by the ten largest clones.

Notes on this clonotype: Its antigen target is currently unknown. The input lacks base qualities; no much larger clone sits a single base away.

From cysteine to phenylalanine, the CDR3 is 15 amino acids long. Left in the record is the CDR3 DNA by itself, 45 bases read in frame from the first base. CDR1 and CDR2 are drawn from the germline V gene (reference sequence): DFQATT, SNEGSKA. V loses 0 bases of germline sequence and J loses 5 bases, and the interval between the two ends is 14 bases. Source material: blood. The TCR comes from a young man with Graves' hyperthyroidism. The chain links TRBV20-1 with TRBJ1-5; D gene: possibly TRBD1, on 5 matching bases. The nucleotide sequence reads as follows: TGCAGTGCTAGAGACGGGGGGACCGCGCATCAGCCCCAGCATTTT. Its amino acids are CSARDGGTAHQPQHF.